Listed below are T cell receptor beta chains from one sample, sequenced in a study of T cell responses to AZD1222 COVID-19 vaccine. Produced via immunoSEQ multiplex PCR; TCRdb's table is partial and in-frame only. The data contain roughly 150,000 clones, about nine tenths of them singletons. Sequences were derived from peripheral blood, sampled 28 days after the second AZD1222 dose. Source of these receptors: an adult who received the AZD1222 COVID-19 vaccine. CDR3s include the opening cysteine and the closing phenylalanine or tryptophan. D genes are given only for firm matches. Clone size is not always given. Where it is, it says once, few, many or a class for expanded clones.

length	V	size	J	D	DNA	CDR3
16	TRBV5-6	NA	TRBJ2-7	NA	TGTGCCAGCAGCCCCGACCCCAGGCAGGTTGGCTACGAGCAGTACTTC	CASSPDPRQVGYEQYF
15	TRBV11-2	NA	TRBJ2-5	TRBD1	TGTGCCAGCAGCTTAGATGGCAGACAGGGAGAGACCCAGTACTTC	CASSLDGRQGETQYF
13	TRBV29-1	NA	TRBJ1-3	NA	TGCAGCGCTACAGGATACTCTGGAAACACCATATATTTT	CSATGYSGNTIYF
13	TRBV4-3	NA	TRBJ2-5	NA	TGCGCCAGCAGCCGTCGGGACCAAGAGACCCAGTACTTC	CASSRRDQETQYF
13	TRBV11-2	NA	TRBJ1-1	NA	TGTGCCAGCAGCTTAGTGATGGACACTGAAGCTTTCTTT	CASSLVMDTEAFF
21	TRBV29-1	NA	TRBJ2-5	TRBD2	TGCAGCGTTGAAGACCCACCGGGACTAGGTTCGTTTGGAAGCCTTCAAGAGACCCAGTACTTC	CSVEDPPGLGSFGSLQETQYF
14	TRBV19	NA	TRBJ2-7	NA	TGTGCCAGTAGTATCCAGGCCCTGTCCTACGAGCAGTACTTC	CASSIQALSYEQYF
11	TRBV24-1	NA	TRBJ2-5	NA	TGTGCCACCGGGAGCGGGGAGACCCAGTACTTC	CATGSGETQYF
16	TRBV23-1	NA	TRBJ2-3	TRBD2	TGCGCCAGCAGTCATCGGACTAGCGGGATGGCAGATACGCAGTATTTT	CASSHRTSGMADTQYF
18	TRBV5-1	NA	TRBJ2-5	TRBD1	TGCGCCAGCAGCGCCCTACACCCGGGACAGCCTTACCAAGAGACCCAGTACTTC	CASSALHPGQPYQETQYF
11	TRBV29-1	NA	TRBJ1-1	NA	TGCAGCGTGGACAGACTCGGAGGAGCTTTCTTT	CSVDRLGGAFF
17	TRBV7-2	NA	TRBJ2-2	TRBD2	TGTGCCAGCAGTCCGACTAGCGGGCGGGAACAAACCGGGGAGCTGTTTTTT	CASSPTSGREQTGELFF
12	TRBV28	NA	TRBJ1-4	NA	TGTGCCAGCAGCCTAGCGGGGGAAAAACTGTTTTTT	CASSLAGEKLFF
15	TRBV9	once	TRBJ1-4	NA	TGTGCCAGCAGCGTGGGGTGGGGTCCCTGGGAAAAACTGTTTTTT	CASSVGWGPWEKLFF
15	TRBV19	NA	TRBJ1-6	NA	TGTGCCAGTTCTCAGTACGGGGCCCAAGGATCACCCCTCCACTTT	CASSQYGAQGSPLHF
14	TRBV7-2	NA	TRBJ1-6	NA	TGTGCCAGCAGCTTAGGAACTGCTAATTCACCCCTCCACTTT	CASSLGTANSPLHF
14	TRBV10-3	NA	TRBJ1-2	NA	TGTGCCATCAGCCCCGGGTCCCCTAACTATGGCTACACCTTC	CAISPGSPNYGYTF
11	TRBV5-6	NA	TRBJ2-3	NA	TGTGCCAGCAGCTCTATCAAGACGCAGTATTTT	CASSSIKTQYF